Here is one T cell receptor (beta chain) with its context. Original processing notes: Researchers report that nucleated cell counts were estimated from reference gene primer amplification. Clones were read by immunoSEQ multiplex PCR, and TCRdb kept only the in-frame ones, dropping some. V, J and clone size are taken as reported in that table, and D and trimming were inferred from the DNA itself. This sample carries about 280,000 clones, roughly 85% of them seen once, and the ten largest clones take approximately 5.1%. The data are from a study of blood T cell repertoires in COVID-19. The overall study: The United States, Italy and Spain provided the acute and convalescent COVID-19 samples. From T cells, B-cell-depleted T cells, or PBMCs came the material, which was cDNA or gDNA.

Trimming cost V 4 bases and J 8 bases; bases outside gene matches: 5. The CDR3 sequence is 15 residues long. The germline gives CDR1 SGHRS, CDR2 YFSETQ. Material for sequencing was peripheral blood. This chain joins TRBV5-1 and TRBJ2-1, with 14 bases matching TRBD2. The receptor comes from a man in his fifties with active or convalescent COVID-19. The CDR3 nucleotides read TGCGCCAGCAGCCTCGGGACTAGCGGGAGCCATGAGCAGTTCTTC. Residues: CASSLGTSGSHEQFF.